Here is one T cell receptor (beta chain) with its context. The antigen is undetermined. From the 5' RACE reads, TCRdb called clonotypes with MiXCR, one entry per CDR3 protein. Of approximately 500,000 distinct CDR3 sequences listed, 10% to 15% are singletons. This record belongs to a study of CD8 T cells in ankylosing spondylitis. Study observations and caveats: Ankylosing spondylitis blood appeared to be characterized by a TCR beta motif of roughly eight highly homologous variants.

The ends were cut back, 5 bases at V and 0 bases at J, with 20 bases in the middle. Germline values: CDR1 SGHAT, CDR2 FQDESV (reference sequence). The CDR3 consists of 18 residues. The sequencing sample was made of blood, either unsorted or a sorted T cell fraction (not recorded which). The receptor's source is a male donor with ankylosing spondylitis. V usage is TRBV11-1 and J usage is TRBJ2-1; no firm D call. This CDR3 is CASSPYEDKLGSYNEQFF. CDR3 nucleotides: TGTGCCAGCAGCCCATATGAAGACAAGTTGGGCTCCTACAATGAGCAGTTCTTC.